The 22 T cell receptor beta chains below all came from one sample that was sequenced in a study of T cell clusters in autoimmune cytopenias. One tube held mixed TRB-A and TRB-B primer pools for touch-down PCR. TCRdb reanalyzed the multiplex PCR reads, giving one entry per CDR3 protein sequence and no DNA. The sample table includes around 9,700 distinct CDR3 sequences. TRB amplification used approximately 270 ng of peripheral blood genomic DNA. The data were also submitted as part of a second study, on T cell repertoires in aging, cancer and after chemotherapy.

Source material: peripheral blood. The receptors here all came from a human donor in good health.

V and J are TRBV18 and TRBJ1-1; without DNA, the TCRdb call of TRBD1 cannot be checked. Germline CDR1 is KGHSH and CDR2 is LQKENI. This CDR3 spans 13 amino acids. The CDR3 sequence: CASSPTIDRDAFF.

This clonotype is called medium-sized (0.01 to 0.1%) based on its frequency. The rearrangement joins TRBV11-1 to TRBJ2-5; TCRdb proposes TRBD2, but this gene call is untestable without DNA. CDR3 length equals 15 residues. Germline values: CDR1 SGHAT, CDR2 FQDESV (reference sequence). CDR3 amino acids: CASSLAQGGQETQYF.

Frequency places this clonotype as hyperexpanded. The chain employs TRBV13 and TRBJ2-1. The CDR3 loop spans 14 amino acids. CDR1 PRHDT and CDR2 FYEKMQ come from the germline V gene (reference sequence). CDR3 residues: CASSLMFEYNEQFF. Complete variable domain (other parts from reference TRBV13 and TRBJ2-1): AAGVIQSPRHLIKEKRETATLKCYPIPRHDTVYWYQQGPGQDPQFLISFYEKMQSDKGSIPDRFSAQQFSDYHSELNMSSLELGDSALYFCASSLMFEYNEQFFGPGTRLTVL.

This chain links TRBV29-1 with TRBJ2-7; TCRdb calls TRBD1, which cannot be checked without DNA. This CDR3 region has 13 residues. Germline V gene sequence: CDR1 SQVTM, CDR2 ANQGSEA. The chain's CDR3 is CSGTGPGSYEQYF.

The chain joins TRBV27 to TRBJ1-1; TCRdb proposes TRBD1, but this gene call is untestable without DNA. The V gene's germline CDR1 is MNHEY and CDR2 SMNVEV (reference sequence). This CDR3 is 13 amino acids long. CDR3 protein: CASTRQEGTEAFF.

The chain joins TRBV5-6 to TRBJ2-1. CDR1 and CDR2 from the germline V gene are SGHDT and YYEEEE. The CDR3 loop spans 12 amino acids. CDR3 in amino acids: CASSSWGNEQFF.

This clonotype ranks as medium-sized (0.01 to 0.1%) in terms of frequency. This sequence joins TRBV29-1 and TRBJ2-7; as DNA is missing, the TRBD2 call by TCRdb cannot be tested. This CDR3 is 14 amino acids long. Looked up from germline, CDR1 is SQVTM and CDR2 is ANQGSEA. CDR3 region: CSVRPGLASHEQYF.

The V call is TRBV24-1, the J call TRBJ2-1; TCRdb gives TRBD1 as the D gene, but with no DNA this cannot be confirmed. The CDR3 consists of 12 residues. The germline CDR1 and CDR2 sequences are KGHDR and SFDVKD. The CDR3 here is CATRSGHNEQFF.

The CDR3 loop reads CASSLDLGGYTF. The rearrangement uses TRBV5-6 and TRBJ1-2. CDR3 length: 12 amino acids. The germline gives CDR1 SGHDT, CDR2 YYEEEE.

CDR3 amino acids: CASSFLAGDTGELFF. The chain joins TRBV27 to TRBJ2-2; TCRdb names TRBD2, which stays unverified in the absence of DNA. CDR1 MNHEY and CDR2 SMNVEV come from the germline V gene (reference sequence). This CDR3 spans 15 amino acids.

This chain joins TRBV6-1 and TRBJ1-5; lacking DNA, the TRBD1 call made by TCRdb goes unchecked. There are 16 residues in the CDR3. The germline CDR1 and CDR2 sequences are MNHNS and SASEGT. CDR3 protein: CASRSSRDISNQPQHF.

V is TRBV27 and J is TRBJ1-4; TCRdb calls TRBD1, which cannot be checked without DNA. Germline V lookup: CDR1 MNHEY, CDR2 SMNVEV (reference sequence). This CDR3 contains 18 residues. The CDR3: CASSSIHDGGAVDEKLFF.

This chain links TRBV19 with TRBJ2-1. Germline values: CDR1 LNHDA, CDR2 SQIVND (reference sequence). This CDR3 is built from 13 residues. CDR3 in amino acids: CASSTSSYNEQFF.

The chain carries TRBV15 and TRBJ2-3; TCRdb's D call of TRBD2 is untestable without DNA. Germline V CDR1 and CDR2: LNHNV, YYDKDF (reference sequence). The CDR3 sequence is 15 residues long. CDR3 region: CATSRGTSGGDTQYF.

This clonotype registers medium-sized by frequency. The chain recombines TRBV29-1 with TRBJ2-5; lacking DNA, the TRBD1 call made by TCRdb goes unchecked. This CDR3 is 12 amino acids long. Germline loops: CDR1 SQVTM, CDR2 ANQGSEA. CDR3 sequence reads: CSVTGSQETQYF.

Frequency places this clonotype as medium-sized. The chain couples TRBV19 to TRBJ2-3; the TRBD1 assignment by TCRdb is unverifiable without DNA. Germline CDR1 reads LNHDA; CDR2 reads SQIVND (reference sequence). The CDR3 is 15 residues long. The chain's CDR3 is CASSQTGVVTDTQYF.

V is TRBV19 and J is TRBJ2-2. The CDR3 contains 19 residues. CDR1 is LNHDA, CDR2 SQIVND, per germline (reference sequence). The chain's CDR3 is CASSRSVFLGIRNTGELFF.

J is TRBJ2-7 and V is TRBV6-2 or TRBV6-3; TCRdb reports TRBD1, a call that lacks DNA to check it against. Germline CDR1 reads MNHEY; CDR2 reads SVGEGT. This CDR3 comprises 13 residues. Here the CDR3 reads CASSVTEAYEQYF.

CDR3: CASSTRGGSTDTQYF. The rearrangement joins TRBV5-6 to TRBJ2-3; TCRdb designates TRBD2, a call that cannot be tested without DNA. This CDR3 is built from 15 residues. The V gene's germline CDR1 is SGHDT and CDR2 YYEEEE.

By frequency, this clonotype is medium-sized. The rearrangement uses TRBV30 and TRBJ2-6; TCRdb picks TRBD1, but there is no DNA to check that call. This CDR3 is 14 amino acids long. Germline assignment: CDR1 GTSNPN and CDR2 SVGIG (reference sequence). The CDR3 spells CAWRTGAGANVLTF.

According to its frequency, this clonotype is medium-sized. The rearrangement joins TRBV6-5 to TRBJ2-7; TCRdb calls TRBD1, which cannot be checked without DNA. The CDR3 spans 14 residues. The germline V gene encodes CDR1 MNHEY and CDR2 SVGAGI. Here the CDR3 reads CASSYMDRGYEQYF.

The chain uses TRBV18 and TRBJ2-5; TCRdb proposes TRBD1, but this gene call is untestable without DNA. Germline V gene lookup returns CDR1 KGHSH and CDR2 LQKENI. The CDR3 contains 15 residues. The CDR3 sequence is CASSPAQGRQETQYF.